The 6 T cell receptor beta chains below come from one sample, sequenced in a study of OX40 agonist ivuxolimab in advanced cancers. Only in-frame clones appear in the TCRdb table, and some are missing; sequencing was by immunoSEQ multiplex PCR. There are about 51,000 clones in the sample; about 80% occur only once, and more than 2.5% lies in the top ten. The sample here was CD4+ or CD8+ T cells sorted from blood, taken in a trial of the OX40 agonist ivuxolimab. The receptors originated from an adult with an advanced solid tumor such as melanoma, head and neck, liver or kidney cancer.

The rearrangement uses TRBV7-2 and TRBJ2-1; TRBD2 matches at 7 bases. The CDR3 is 14 residues long. Trimming at V came to 5 bases and at J to 6 bases, leaving 7 bases not matched to a gene. In germline, CDR1 is SGHTA, CDR2 FQGNSA. The CDR3 loop is CASSDTGGINEQFF. The DNA for the CDR3 is TGTGCCAGCAGCGATACGGGGGGTATCAATGAGCAGTTCTTC.

This clone was seen only a few times. This sequence joins TRBV7-2 and TRBJ1-5; perhaps TRBD1 as D (6 bases). CDR1 and CDR2 (germline): SGHTA, FQGNSA. The V and J ends lost 6 bases and 2 bases respectively, with 14 bases between them. The CDR3 has 15 amino acids. CDR3 loop: CASRGGGQGNQPQHF. In DNA form, the CDR3 reads TGTGCCAGCAGGGGTGGGGGCCAAGGCAATCAGCCCCAGCATTTT.

The genes are TRBV19 and TRBJ2-2; D call uncertain. The CDR3 has 14 amino acids. From germline, CDR1 is LNHDA and CDR2 SQIVND (reference sequence). V shed 3 bases and J shed 2 bases, with 7 bases lying between them. CDR3 nucleotides: TGTGCCAGTAGTATGGGTCCAAACACCGGGGAGCTGTTTTTT. The encoded protein is CASSMGPNTGELFF.

The chain has TRBV11-2 and TRBJ2-5; D perhaps matches TRBD1 (7 bases). This CDR3 is built from 15 residues. The germline V gene encodes CDR1 SGHAT and CDR2 FQNNGV. Trimming took 5 bases from V and 5 from J, leaving 18 bases between them. Here the CDR3 DNA reads TGTGCCAGCAGCCCCCGCCCCGGAGGGGGCGAGACCCAGTACTTC. It specifies CASSPRPGGGETQYF. The complete variable domain, with remaining parts taken from reference TRBV11-2 and TRBJ2-5, reads EAGVAQSPRYKIIEKRQSVAFWCNPISGHATLYWYQQILGQGPKLLIQFQNNGVVDDSQLPKDRFSAERLKGVDSTLKIQPAKLEDSAVYLCASSPRPGGGETQYFGPGTRLLVL.

Points on this clone: Different DNA sequences within this sample yield the same CDR3. The V gene is TRBV7-5, the J gene TRBJ2-2; the table's D call of TRBD2 was not tested on the DNA. TRBV7-5 is recorded as a pseudogene. This CDR3 is 17 amino acids long. CDR3 in amino acids: CARSLRPGLDLTGELFF. The CDR3 nucleotides read TGTGCCAGAAGCTTAAGGCCTGGACTAGACCTAACCGGGGAGCTGTTTTTT.

The rearrangement joins TRBV14 to TRBJ2-2, with D perhaps TRBD1 (5 bases). V gave up 1 base and J gave up 6 bases, with 21 bases separating them. CDR3 length: 18 amino acids. The germline V gene has CDR1 SGHDN and CDR2 FVKESK. The CDR3 sequence: CASSQGWGWERGSGELFF. The CDR3 DNA sequence: TGTGCCAGCAGCCAAGGCTGGGGATGGGAAAGGGGCTCCGGGGAGCTGTTTTTT. Full variable domain (outside the CDR3, taken from reference TRBV14 and TRBJ2-2): EAGVTQFPSHSVIEKGQTVTLRCDPISGHDNLYWYRRVMGKEIKFLLHFVKESKQDESGMPNNRFLAERTGGTYSTLKVQPAELEDSGVYFCASSQGWGWERGSGELFFGEGSRLTVL.